This T cell receptor (beta chain) derives from a study of OX40 agonist ivuxolimab in advanced cancers. This CDR3 has 15 amino acids. The ends lost 2 bases at V and 5 bases at J; junction bases unmatched: 7. Germline CDR1 is SSHAT and CDR2 is FNYEAQ (reference sequence). This table comes from immunoSEQ multiplex PCR, and its TCRdb copy is limited to in-frame clones, with some not included. Of over 60,000 clones listed, roughly 84% are singletons. The gene calls are TRBV7-7 and TRBJ2-5; 8 bases align to TRBD1. The input for sequencing was CD4+ or CD8+ T cells sorted from blood, taken in a trial of the OX40 agonist ivuxolimab. This clonotype was sampled from an adult with an advanced solid tumor such as melanoma, head and neck, liver or kidney cancer. CDR3 region: CASSLSRGPTETQYF. CDR3 DNA sequence: TGTGCCAGCAGCTTAAGCAGGGGGCCTACCGAGACCCAGTACTTC.